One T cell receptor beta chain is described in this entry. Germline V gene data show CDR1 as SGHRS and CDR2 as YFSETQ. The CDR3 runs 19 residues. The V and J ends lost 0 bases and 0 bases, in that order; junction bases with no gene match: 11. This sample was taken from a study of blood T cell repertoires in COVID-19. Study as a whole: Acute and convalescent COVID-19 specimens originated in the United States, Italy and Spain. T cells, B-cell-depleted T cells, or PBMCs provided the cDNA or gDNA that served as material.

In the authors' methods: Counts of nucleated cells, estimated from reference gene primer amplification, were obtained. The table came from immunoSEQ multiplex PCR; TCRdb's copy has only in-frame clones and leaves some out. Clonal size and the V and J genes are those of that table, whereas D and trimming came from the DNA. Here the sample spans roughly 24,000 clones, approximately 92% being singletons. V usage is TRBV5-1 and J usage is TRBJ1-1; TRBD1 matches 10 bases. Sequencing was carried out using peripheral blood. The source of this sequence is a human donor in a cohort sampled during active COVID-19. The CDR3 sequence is CASSLATKGQGRMNTEAFF. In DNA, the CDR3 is TGCGCCAGCAGCTTGGCCACCAAGGGACAGGGGAGGATGAACACTGAAGCTTTCTTT.